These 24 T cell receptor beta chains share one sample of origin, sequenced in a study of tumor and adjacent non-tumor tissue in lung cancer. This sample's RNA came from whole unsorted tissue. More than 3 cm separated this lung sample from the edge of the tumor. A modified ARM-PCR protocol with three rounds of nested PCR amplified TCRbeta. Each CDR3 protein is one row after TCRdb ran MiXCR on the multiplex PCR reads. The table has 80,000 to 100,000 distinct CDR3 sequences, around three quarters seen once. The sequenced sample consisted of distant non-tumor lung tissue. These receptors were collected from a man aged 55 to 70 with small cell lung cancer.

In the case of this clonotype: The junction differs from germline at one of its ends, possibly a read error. Here the CDR3 reads CASSKGQGTEEHYF. For the CDR3, the DNA is TGTGCCAGCAGTAAGGGACAGGGAACAGAGGAGCACTACTTC. The chain employs TRBV28 and TRBJ2-7; 9 bases map to TRBD1. The germline V gene encodes CDR1 MDHEN and CDR2 SYDVKM. This CDR3 is 14 amino acids long.

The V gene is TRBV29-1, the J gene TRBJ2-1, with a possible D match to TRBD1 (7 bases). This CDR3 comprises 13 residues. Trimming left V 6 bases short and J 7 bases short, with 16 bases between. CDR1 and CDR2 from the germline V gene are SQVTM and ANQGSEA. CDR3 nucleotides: TGCAGCGTCGCGGGGACAGAGGATAATGAGCAGTTCTTC. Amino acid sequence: CSVAGTEDNEQFF.

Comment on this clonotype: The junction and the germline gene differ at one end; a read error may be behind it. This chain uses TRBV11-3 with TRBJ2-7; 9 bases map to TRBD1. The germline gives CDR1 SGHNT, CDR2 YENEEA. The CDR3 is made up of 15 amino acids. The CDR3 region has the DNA TGTGGCAGCAGCTTAGGACAGGGGACACGATACGAGCAGTACTTC. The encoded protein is CGSSLGQGTRYEQYF.

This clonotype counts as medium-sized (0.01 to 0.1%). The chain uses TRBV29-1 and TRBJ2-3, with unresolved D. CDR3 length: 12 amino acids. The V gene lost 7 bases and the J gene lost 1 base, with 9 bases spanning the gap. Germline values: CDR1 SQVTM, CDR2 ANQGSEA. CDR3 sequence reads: CSETSGTDTQYF. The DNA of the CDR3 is TGCAGCGAAACATCAGGCACAGATACGCAGTATTTT.

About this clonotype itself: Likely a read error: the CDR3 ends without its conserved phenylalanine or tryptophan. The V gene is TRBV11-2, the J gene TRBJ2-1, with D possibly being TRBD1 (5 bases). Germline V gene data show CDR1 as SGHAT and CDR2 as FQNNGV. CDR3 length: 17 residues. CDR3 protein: CASSLVTAQSSYNGQFY. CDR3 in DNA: TGTGCCAGCAGCTTAGTGACAGCCCAGAGCTCCTACAATGGGCAGTTCTAT.

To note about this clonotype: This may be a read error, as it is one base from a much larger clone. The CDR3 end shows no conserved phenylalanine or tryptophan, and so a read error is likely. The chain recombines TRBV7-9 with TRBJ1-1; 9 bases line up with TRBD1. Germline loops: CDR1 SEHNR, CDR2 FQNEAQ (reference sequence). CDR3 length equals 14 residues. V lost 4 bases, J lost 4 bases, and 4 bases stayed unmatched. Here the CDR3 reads CASSSGQGSTEAFY. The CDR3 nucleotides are TGTGCCAGCAGCTCCGGACAGGGGAGCACTGAAGCTTTCTAT.

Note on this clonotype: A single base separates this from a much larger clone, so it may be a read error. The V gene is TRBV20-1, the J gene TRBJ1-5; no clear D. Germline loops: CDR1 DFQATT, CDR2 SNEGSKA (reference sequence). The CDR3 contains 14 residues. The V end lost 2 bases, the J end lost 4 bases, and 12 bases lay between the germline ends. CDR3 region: CSARPEQSNQPQHF. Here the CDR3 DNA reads TGCAGTGCTAGACCGGAACAAAGTAATCAGCCCCAGCATTTT.

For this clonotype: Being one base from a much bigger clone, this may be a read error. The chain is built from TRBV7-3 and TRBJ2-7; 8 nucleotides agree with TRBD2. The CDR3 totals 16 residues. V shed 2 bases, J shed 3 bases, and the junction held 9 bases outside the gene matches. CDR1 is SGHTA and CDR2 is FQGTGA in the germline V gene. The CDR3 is CASSLAPGLVLYEQYV. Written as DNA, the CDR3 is TGTGCCAGCAGCTTAGCCCCGGGACTAGTCCTCTACGAGCAGTACGTC.

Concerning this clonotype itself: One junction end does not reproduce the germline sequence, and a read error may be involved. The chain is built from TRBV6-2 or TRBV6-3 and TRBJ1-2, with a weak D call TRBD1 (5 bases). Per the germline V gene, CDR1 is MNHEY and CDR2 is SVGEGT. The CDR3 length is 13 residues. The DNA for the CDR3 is TGTGCCCGCAGCCCGATTGGGGGTGCCGGCTACAACTTC. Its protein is CARSPIGGAGYNF.

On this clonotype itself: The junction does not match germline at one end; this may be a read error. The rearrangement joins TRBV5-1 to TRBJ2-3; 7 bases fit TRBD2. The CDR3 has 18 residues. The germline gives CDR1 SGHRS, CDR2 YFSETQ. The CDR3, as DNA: TGCGACAGCAGCTTGGAAGGGGTAGCGGGCTCAATCACAGATACGCAGTATTTT. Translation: CDSSLEGVAGSITDTQYF.

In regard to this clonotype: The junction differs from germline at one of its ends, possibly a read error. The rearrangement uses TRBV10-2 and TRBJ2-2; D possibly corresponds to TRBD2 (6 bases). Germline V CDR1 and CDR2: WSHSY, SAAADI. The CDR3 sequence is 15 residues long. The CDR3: CVSSQGLANTGELFF. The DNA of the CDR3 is TGCGTCAGCAGTCAGGGACTTGCGAACACCGGGGAGCTGTTTTTT.

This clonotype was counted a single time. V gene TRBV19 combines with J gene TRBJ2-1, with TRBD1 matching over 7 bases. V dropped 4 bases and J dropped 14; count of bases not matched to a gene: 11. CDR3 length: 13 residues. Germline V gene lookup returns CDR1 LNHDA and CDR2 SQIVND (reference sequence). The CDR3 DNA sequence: TGTGCCAGTAGTAATACGTGGGACAGACATAAGTTCTTC. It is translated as CASSNTWDRHKFF. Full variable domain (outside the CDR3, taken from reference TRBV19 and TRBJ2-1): DGGITQSPKYLFRKEGQNVTLSCEQNLNHDAMYWYRQDPGQGLRLIYYSQIVNDFQKGDIAEGYSVSREKKESFPLTVTSAQKNPTAFYLCASSNTWDRHKFFGPGTRLTVL.

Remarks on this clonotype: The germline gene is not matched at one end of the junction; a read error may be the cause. CDR3 nucleotides: TGTGCCATCAGCCCTTACTCCCGCGCGGGGGAGCGGTACTTC. This codes for CAISPYSRAGERYF. The genes are TRBV11-3 and TRBJ2-7; 7 bases match TRBD2. Germline CDR1 and CDR2: SGHNT and YENEEA. The CDR3 is 14 residues long.

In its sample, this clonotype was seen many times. CDR3 amino acids: CSAVTAPNKQYF. The CDR3 DNA reads TGCAGCGCGGTGACAGCCCCTAATAAGCAGTACTTC. The chain has TRBV29-1 and TRBJ2-7, with TRBD1 as a possible D gene (5 bases). The V end lost 7 bases, the J end lost 8 bases, and 18 bases lay between the germline ends. The germline gives CDR1 SQVTM, CDR2 ANQGSEA. The CDR3 runs 12 residues.

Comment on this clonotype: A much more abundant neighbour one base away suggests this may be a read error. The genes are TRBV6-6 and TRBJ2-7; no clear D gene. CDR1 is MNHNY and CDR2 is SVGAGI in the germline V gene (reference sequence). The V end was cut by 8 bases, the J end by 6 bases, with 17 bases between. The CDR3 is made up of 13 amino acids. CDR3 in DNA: TGTGCCAGCGGAATGGGGTCGATGCTCGAGCAGTACGTC. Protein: CASGMGSMLEQYV.

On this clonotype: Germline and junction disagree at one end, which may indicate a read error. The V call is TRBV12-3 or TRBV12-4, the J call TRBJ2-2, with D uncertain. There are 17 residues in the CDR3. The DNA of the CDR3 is TGTGCTAGCAATTTAGTTTACGGCGCATCGAACACCGGGGAGCTGTTTTTT. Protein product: CASNLVYGASNTGELFF.

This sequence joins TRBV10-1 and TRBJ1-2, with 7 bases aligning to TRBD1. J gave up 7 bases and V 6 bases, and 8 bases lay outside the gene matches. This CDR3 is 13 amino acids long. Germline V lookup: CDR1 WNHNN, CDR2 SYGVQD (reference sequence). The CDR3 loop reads CASRDRSMGGYTF. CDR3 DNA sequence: TGCGCCAGCAGGGACAGGAGCATGGGTGGCTACACCTTC.

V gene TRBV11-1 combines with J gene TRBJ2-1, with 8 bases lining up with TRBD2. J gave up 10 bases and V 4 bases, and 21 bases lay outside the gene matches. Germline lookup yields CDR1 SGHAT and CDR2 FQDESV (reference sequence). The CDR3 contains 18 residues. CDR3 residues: CASSSESRISGNGNEQFF. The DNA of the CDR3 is TGTGCCAGCAGCTCAGAATCGAGGATTAGCGGGAATGGTAACGAGCAGTTCTTC.

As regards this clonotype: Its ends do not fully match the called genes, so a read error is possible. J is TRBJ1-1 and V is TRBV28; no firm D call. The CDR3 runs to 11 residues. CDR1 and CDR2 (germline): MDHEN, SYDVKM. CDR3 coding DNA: TGTGCCAGCAGCTCAAAGGAGAAAGCTTTGTTT. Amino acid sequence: CASSSKEKALF.

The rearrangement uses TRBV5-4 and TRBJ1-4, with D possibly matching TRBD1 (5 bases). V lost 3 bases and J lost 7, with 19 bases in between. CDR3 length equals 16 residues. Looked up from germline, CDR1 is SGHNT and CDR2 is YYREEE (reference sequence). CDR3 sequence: CASSSWSTTGSEKLFF. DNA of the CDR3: TGTGCCAGCAGCTCCTGGTCTACTACAGGAAGTGAAAAACTGTTTTTT.

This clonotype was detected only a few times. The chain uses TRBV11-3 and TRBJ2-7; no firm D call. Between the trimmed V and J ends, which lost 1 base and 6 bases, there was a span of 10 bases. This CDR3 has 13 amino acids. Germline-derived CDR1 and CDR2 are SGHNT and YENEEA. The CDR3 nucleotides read TGTGCCAGCAGCTTAGGGATGTGGAGCGAGCAGTACTTC. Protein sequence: CASSLGMWSEQYF.

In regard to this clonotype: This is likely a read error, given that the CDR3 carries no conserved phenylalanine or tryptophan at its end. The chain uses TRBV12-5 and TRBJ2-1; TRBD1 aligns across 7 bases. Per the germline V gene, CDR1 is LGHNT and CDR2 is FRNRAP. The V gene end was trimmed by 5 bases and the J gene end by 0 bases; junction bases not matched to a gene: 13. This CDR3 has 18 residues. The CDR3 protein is CASGPWTGGFGSYNEQFY. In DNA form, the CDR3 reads TGTGCTAGTGGTCCCTGGACAGGAGGCTTCGGCTCCTACAATGAGCAGTTCTAC.

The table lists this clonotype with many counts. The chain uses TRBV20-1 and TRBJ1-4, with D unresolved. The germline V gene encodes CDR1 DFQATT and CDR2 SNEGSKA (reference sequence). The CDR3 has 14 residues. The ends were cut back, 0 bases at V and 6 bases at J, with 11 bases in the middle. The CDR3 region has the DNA TGCAGTGCTAGAGAAGGCATAAGGGATGAAAAACTGTTTTTT. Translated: CSAREGIRDEKLFF.

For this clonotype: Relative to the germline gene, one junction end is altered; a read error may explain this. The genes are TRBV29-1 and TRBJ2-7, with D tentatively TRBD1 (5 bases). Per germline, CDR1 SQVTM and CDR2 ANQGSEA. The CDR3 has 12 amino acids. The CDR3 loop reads CRAQDTSYELYF. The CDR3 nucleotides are TGCAGAGCCCAGGACACCTCCTACGAGCTGTACTTC.